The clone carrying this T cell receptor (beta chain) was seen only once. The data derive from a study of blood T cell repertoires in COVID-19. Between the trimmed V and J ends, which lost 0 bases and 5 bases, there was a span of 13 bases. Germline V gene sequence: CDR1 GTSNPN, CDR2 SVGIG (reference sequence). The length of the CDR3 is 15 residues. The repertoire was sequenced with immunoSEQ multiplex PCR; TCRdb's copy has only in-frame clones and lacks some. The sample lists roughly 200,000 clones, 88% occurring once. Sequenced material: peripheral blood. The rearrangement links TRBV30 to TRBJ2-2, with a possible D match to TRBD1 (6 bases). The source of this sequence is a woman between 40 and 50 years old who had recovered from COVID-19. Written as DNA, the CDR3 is TGTGCCTGGAGTGTATTAGGTCAGGGGACCGGGGAGCTGTTTTTT. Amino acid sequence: CAWSVLGQGTGELFF.